This T cell receptor (beta chain) was found in a study of blood T cell repertoires in COVID-19. In the study overall: Both acute and convalescent COVID-19 samples were obtained from the United States, Italy and Spain. In each case, the material was cDNA or gDNA derived from T cells, B-cell-depleted T cells, or PBMCs.

The sample holds one count of this clone. The germline V and J ends were trimmed by 1 base and 0 bases, with 6 bases remaining between them. Germline V gene sequence: CDR1 SEHNR, CDR2 FQNEAQ (reference sequence). The CDR3 covers 14 residues. Authors' processing steps: Cell counts per sample came from amplifying reference gene primers. Clones were read by immunoSEQ multiplex PCR, and TCRdb kept only the in-frame ones, dropping some. V and J calls and clone size follow that table, whereas D and trimming were derived from the DNA. The sample holds some 200,000 clones; around 90% are singletons and the top ten take 12%.

The clonotype was recovered from a woman between 18 and 29 years old who had recovered from COVID-19. The specimen was peripheral blood. V is TRBV7-9 and J is TRBJ1-2, with D hard to call. The chain's CDR3 is CASSLGLANYGYTF. The CDR3 DNA sequence: TGTGCCAGCAGCTTAGGGTTAGCTAACTATGGCTACACCTTC.